This T cell receptor beta chain was sequenced in a study of siplizumab effects on memory and regulatory T cells. As for this clone: The antigen is not known.

Per sample, 80,000 to 100,000 TCR templates underwent assay. The data were produced by immunoSEQ multiplex PCR, yet TCRdb's version contains in-frame clones alone and is incomplete. This repertoire shows about 52,000 clones, approximately 97% found once; its top ten account for around 0.66%. The CDR3 sequence is 14 residues long. The ends lost 6 bases at V and 7 bases at J; junction bases unmatched: 8. The germline V gene has CDR1 MNHNY and CDR2 SVGAGI (reference sequence). Overall study results and limits: No naive or memory phenotype could be assigned to roughly 80-95% of proliferating clones.

The sample was naive CD4+ T cells sorted from blood. This chain uses TRBV6-6 with TRBJ2-1, with 8 bases identical to TRBD2. This TCR derives from a human donor in good health. CDR3 sequence: CASSRGLEGNEQFF. The CDR3 DNA follows: TGTGCCAGCAGCCGGGGACTAGAAGGGAATGAGCAGTTCTTC.